Shown below are 14 T cell receptor beta chains from a single sample sequenced in a study of graft-versus-host responses after intestinal transplantation. Assay: immunoSEQ multiplex PCR; the TCRdb copy retains only in-frame clones and omits some. This sample has tens of thousands of clones, with around 90% found just once. Their specific antigens are unknown. This specimen was unstimulated CD4+ T cells sorted from spleen or lymph node cells, taken before intestinal transplant. These receptors were collected from a human donor who received an intestinal transplant.

The gene calls are TRBV2 and TRBJ1-2; no firm D call. CDR3 length: 13 amino acids. The V gene lost 5 bases and the J gene lost 2 bases, with 9 bases spanning the gap. Per germline, CDR1 SNHLY and CDR2 FYNNEI. The CDR3: CASSQDTNYGYTF. The CDR3, as DNA: TGTGCCAGCAGTCAAGACACGAACTATGGCTACACCTTC.

The chain employs TRBV7-8 and TRBJ1-5; D gene uncertain. V lost 3 bases, J lost 5 bases, and 8 bases lay in between. This CDR3 is built from 13 residues. From germline, CDR1 is SGHVS and CDR2 FQNEAQ. The DNA of the CDR3 is TGTGCCAGCAGCTTCGGCGGGGATCAGCCCCAGCATTTT. Its translation: CASSFGGDQPQHF.

This clone was seen a handful of times. The chain links TRBV2 to TRBJ2-5; no firm D call. The germline CDR1 and CDR2 sequences are SNHLY and FYNNEI. The CDR3 runs 14 residues. V lost 7 bases to trimming and J lost 0 bases, with 12 bases between them. This chain's CDR3 is CASKRWQYQETQYF. DNA of the CDR3: TGTGCCAGCAAACGTTGGCAGTACCAAGAGACCCAGTACTTC.

This chain joins TRBV7-3 and TRBJ2-5; unclear D gene. Near its end, the DNA agrees better with TRBJ2-7, so the J call may be wrong. The CDR3 spans 13 residues. Per the germline V gene, CDR1 is SGHTA and CDR2 is FQGTGA. This CDR3 reads CASSLTLDYEQYF. As DNA, the CDR3 is TGTGCCAGCAGCTTAACGTTAGACTACGAGCAGTACTTC.

This chain links TRBV2 with TRBJ2-6; D gene uncertain. V was cut by 4 bases and J by 0 bases, with 7 bases left in between. Germline V lookup: CDR1 SNHLY, CDR2 FYNNEI. The CDR3 length is 15 residues. CDR3 coding DNA: TGTGCCAGCAGTGGCGGCTTCTCTGGGGCCAACGTCCTGACTTTC. Residues: CASSGGFSGANVLTF.

The V gene is TRBV4-2, the J gene TRBJ2-7, with D uncertain. CDR1 LGHNA and CDR2 YNFKEQ come from the germline V gene. The CDR3 is 12 amino acids. V dropped 0 bases and J dropped 5 bases, with 5 bases sitting between them. Here the CDR3 reads CASSQDIDEQYF. The CDR3 nucleotides are TGTGCCAGCAGCCAAGATATCGACGAGCAGTACTTC.

The chain couples TRBV19 to TRBJ2-2; 8 nucleotides line up with TRBD1. J was trimmed by 7 bases and V by 10 bases; bases with no gene match: 11. CDR1 and CDR2 (germline): LNHDA, SQIVND (reference sequence). The CDR3 length is 14 residues. CDR3 nucleotide sequence: TGTGCCACCCGACAGGGGCCCCTTTACGGGGAGCTGTTTTTT. Translated, it gives CATRQGPLYGELFF.

The CDR3: CASSPPDRANYGYTF. Here the CDR3 DNA reads TGTGCCAGCTCACCACCGGACAGGGCTAACTATGGCTACACCTTC. The chain employs TRBV18 and TRBJ1-2; 8 bases map to TRBD1. The V gene end was trimmed by 0 bases and the J gene end by 0 bases; junction bases not matched to a gene: 0. Germline CDR1 and CDR2: KGHSH and LQKENI. The CDR3 has 15 residues.

The rearrangement joins TRBV7-6 to TRBJ2-3; 8 bases agree with TRBD2. The V and J ends lost 1 base and 2 bases, in that order; junction bases with no gene match: 8. Germline V gene lookup returns CDR1 SGHVS and CDR2 FNYEAQ. The CDR3 is 17 amino acids. CDR3 protein: CASSLGPGLASTDTQYF. The CDR3 region has the DNA TGTGCCAGCAGCTTAGGTCCCGGACTAGCCTCCACAGATACGCAGTATTTT.

This clone was recorded a few times. CDR3 nucleotide sequence: TGCGCCAGCAGTGGGGGGGGCGCCGGGTCACCCCTCCACTTT. As protein: CASSGGGAGSPLHF. The chain has TRBV10-2 and TRBJ1-6; perhaps TRBD1 as D (6 bases). CDR3 length: 14 amino acids. Trimming took 4 bases from V and 10 from J, leaving 14 bases between them. Per germline, CDR1 WSHSY and CDR2 SAAADI.

The chain combines TRBV7-2 with TRBJ1-5; 8 bases map to TRBD1. Germline CDR1 reads SGHTA; CDR2 reads FQGNSA. The CDR3 is 16 amino acids. The V segment lost 5 bases and the J segment 5 bases; nucleotides outside the gene matches: 11. CDR3 amino acids: CASSRGGTGVYQPQHF. The CDR3 bases are TGTGCCAGCAGCCGTGGGGGGACAGGTGTTTATCAGCCCCAGCATTTT. Full variable domain (missing parts from reference TRBV7-2 and TRBJ1-5): GAGVSQSPSNKVTEKGKDVELRCDPISGHTALYWYRQSLGQGLEFLIYFQGNSAPDKSGLPSDRFSAERTGGSVSTLTIQRTQQEDSAVYLCASSRGGTGVYQPQHFGDGTRLSIL.

The chain recombines TRBV6-5 with TRBJ1-2; possible D gene TRBD1, 6 bases. V was trimmed by 7 bases and J by 2 bases, leaving 17 bases between them. Germline lookup yields CDR1 MNHEY and CDR2 SVGAGI. The CDR3 covers 15 residues. The CDR3 nucleotides are TGTGCCAGCACCCCTATGGACAGAGCAAACTATGGCTACACCTTC. Amino acids: CASTPMDRANYGYTF.

The rearrangement uses TRBV6-6 and TRBJ2-7; unclear D gene. Germline lookup yields CDR1 MNHNY and CDR2 SVGAGI (reference sequence). The CDR3 sequence is 11 residues long. V dropped 4 bases and J dropped 8 bases, with 9 bases sitting between them. CDR3 DNA sequence: TGTGCCAGCAGTTCCCATTGGCAGCAGTACTTC. This translates into CASSSHWQQYF.

The V call is TRBV7-9, the J call TRBJ2-1; 9 positions agree with TRBD1. This CDR3 has 13 residues. Trimming took 5 bases from V and 12 from J; bases not matched to a gene: 8. Germline CDR1 reads SEHNR; CDR2 reads FQNEAQ (reference sequence). Here the CDR3 DNA reads TGTGCCAGCAGCATCCCCCCGGACAGGGGGCAGTTCTTC. It encodes CASSIPPDRGQFF. Using reference TRBV7-9 and TRBJ2-1 for the parts outside the CDR3, the full variable domain is DTGVSQNPRHKITKRGQNVTFRCDPISEHNRLYWYRQTLGQGPEFLTYFQNEAQLEKSRLLSDRFSAERPKGSFSTLEIQRTEQGDSAMYLCASSIPPDRGQFFGPGTRLTVL.